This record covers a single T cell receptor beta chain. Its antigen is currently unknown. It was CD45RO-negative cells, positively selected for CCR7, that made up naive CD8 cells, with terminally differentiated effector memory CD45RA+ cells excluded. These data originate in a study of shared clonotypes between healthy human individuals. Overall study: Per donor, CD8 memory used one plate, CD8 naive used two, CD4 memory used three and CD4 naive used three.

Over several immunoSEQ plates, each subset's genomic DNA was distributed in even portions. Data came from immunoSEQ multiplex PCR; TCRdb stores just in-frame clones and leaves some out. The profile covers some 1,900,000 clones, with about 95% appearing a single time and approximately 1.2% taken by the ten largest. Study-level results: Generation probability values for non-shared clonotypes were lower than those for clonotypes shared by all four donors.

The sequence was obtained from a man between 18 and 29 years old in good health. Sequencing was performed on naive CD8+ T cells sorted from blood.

CDR3 sequence reads: CASRVLAGLYNEQFF. The CDR3 region has the DNA TGTGCCAGCAGGGTGCTAGCGGGCCTATACAATGAGCAGTTCTTC. The V gene is TRBV7-2, the J gene TRBJ2-1; the match to TRBD2 covers 8 bases. This CDR3 is built from 15 residues. J was trimmed by 4 bases and V by 6 bases; bases with no gene match: 8. CDR1 is SGHTA, CDR2 FQGNSA, per germline.